This T cell receptor (beta chain) derives from a study of regulatory T cells in long-lasting Graves disease. Study-level results: Favored gene segments in persistent disease were TRBV28, TRBJ1-2 and TRBJ2-5.

The V end lost 3 bases, the J end lost 6 bases, and 18 bases lay between the germline ends. Germline CDR1 is MDHEN and CDR2 is SYDVKM. The CDR3 covers 15 residues. Time point noted: newly diagnosed GD, antithyroid drugs for less than 3 months. Making the TCR library involved RNA that had been extracted from PBMCs. This clonotype was recorded many times. The antigen is undetermined. Assembly of TCR beta libraries relied on iRepertoire HTBI primers together with Arm-PCR of CDR3 regions. A single record per CDR3 protein comes from TCRdb applying MiXCR to the multiplex PCR reads. The sample consists of 400,000 to 500,000 distinct CDR3 sequences, about a sixth of them appearing once. The same specimen was also included in a second study, on T cells in Graves' hyperthyroidism and ophthalmopathy. This second report adds: TCR CDR3 underwent first-round RT-PCR with the HTBI primer set.

This chain uses TRBV28 with TRBJ2-7; D is possibly TRBD2 (6 bases). Sequencing used peripheral blood mononuclear cells (PBMCs), obtained at new diagnosis, from a patient treated with antithyroid drugs. This TCR was sampled from a woman aged 18-29 years with Graves disease. CDR3 in amino acids: CASSFAGSRSGEQYF. In DNA form, the CDR3 reads TGTGCCAGCAGTTTTGCGGGAAGTAGGTCTGGCGAGCAGTACTTC.